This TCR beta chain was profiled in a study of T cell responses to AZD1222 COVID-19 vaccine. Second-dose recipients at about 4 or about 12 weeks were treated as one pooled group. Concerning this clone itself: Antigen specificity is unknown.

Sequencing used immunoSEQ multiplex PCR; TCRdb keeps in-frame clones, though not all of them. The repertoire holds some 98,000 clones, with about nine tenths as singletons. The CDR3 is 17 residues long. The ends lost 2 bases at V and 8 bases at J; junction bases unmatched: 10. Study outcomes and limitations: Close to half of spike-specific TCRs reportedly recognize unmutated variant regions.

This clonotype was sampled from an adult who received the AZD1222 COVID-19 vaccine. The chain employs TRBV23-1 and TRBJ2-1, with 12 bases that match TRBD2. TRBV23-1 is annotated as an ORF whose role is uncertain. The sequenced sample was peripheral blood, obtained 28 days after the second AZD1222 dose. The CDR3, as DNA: TGCGCCAGCAGTCAACCAGAGACTAGCGGGAGTAGGGATGAGCAGTTCTTC. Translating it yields CASSQPETSGSRDEQFF.